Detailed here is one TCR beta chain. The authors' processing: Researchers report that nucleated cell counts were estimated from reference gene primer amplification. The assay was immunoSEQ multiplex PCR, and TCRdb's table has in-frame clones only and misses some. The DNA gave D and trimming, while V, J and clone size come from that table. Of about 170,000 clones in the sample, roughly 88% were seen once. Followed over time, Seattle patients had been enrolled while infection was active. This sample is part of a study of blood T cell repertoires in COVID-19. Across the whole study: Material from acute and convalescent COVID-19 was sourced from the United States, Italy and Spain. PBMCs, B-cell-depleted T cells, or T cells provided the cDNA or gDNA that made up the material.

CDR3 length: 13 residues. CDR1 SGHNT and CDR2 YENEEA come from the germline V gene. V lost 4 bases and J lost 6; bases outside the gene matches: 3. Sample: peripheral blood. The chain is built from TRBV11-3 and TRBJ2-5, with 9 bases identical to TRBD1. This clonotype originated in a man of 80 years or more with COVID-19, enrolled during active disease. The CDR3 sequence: CASSSGQGKTQYF. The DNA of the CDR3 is TGTGCCAGCAGCTCCGGACAGGGGAAGACCCAGTACTTC.